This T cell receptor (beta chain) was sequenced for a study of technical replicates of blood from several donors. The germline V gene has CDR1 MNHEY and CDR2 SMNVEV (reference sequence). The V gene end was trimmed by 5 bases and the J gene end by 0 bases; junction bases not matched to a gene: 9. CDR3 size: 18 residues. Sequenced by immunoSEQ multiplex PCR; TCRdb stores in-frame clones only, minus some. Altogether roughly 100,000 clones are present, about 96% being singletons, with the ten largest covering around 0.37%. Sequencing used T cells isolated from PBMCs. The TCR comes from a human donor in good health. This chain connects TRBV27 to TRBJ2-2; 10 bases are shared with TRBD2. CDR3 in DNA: TGTGCCAGCAGTACCAAGTGGGGACTAGCGACGAACACCGGGGAGCTGTTTTTT. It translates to CASSTKWGLATNTGELFF.